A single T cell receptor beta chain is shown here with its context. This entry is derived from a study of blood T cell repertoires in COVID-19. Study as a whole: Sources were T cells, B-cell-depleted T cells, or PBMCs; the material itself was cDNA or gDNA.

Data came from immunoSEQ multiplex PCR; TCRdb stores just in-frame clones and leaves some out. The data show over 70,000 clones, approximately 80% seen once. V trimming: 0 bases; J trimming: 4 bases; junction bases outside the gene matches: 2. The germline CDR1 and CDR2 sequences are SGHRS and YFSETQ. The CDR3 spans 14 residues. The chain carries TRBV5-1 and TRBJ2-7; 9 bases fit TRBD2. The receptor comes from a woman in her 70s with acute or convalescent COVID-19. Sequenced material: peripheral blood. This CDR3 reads CASSLVSGRYEQYF. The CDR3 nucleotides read TGCGCCAGCAGCTTGGTTAGCGGGAGATACGAGCAGTACTTC.